This T cell receptor (beta chain) was captured by sequencing in a study of PD-1 blockade in classical Hodgkin lymphoma. Study conclusions and caveats: Newly diagnosed and completely responding patients shared comparable baseline diversity. The authors excluded patients who started nivolumab under 1 year after ASCT. Unlike CD8+ TCR diversity, which did not rise significantly by C4D1, CD4+ TCR diversity did.

Relapse was seen in all patients after autologous stem cell transplantation, and brentuximab vedotin exposure was variable. Complete response, partial response or progressive disease was each patient's best response. The CDR3 covers 13 residues. Germline assignment: CDR1 SGHDT and CDR2 YYEEEE. Deletions cut 3 bases from V and 2 bases from J, with 9 bases between. Clones were read by immunoSEQ multiplex PCR, and TCRdb kept only the in-frame ones, dropping some. The sample shows more than 12,000 clones, around 80% of them seen only once. Concerning this clone itself: Its cognate antigen is unknown.

This sequence was found in a human donor with classical Hodgkin lymphoma. The specimen comprised peripheral blood mononuclear cells (PBMCs), sampled before the second cycle of nivolumab. V and J are TRBV5-6 and TRBJ2-7, with D possibly being TRBD1 or TRBD2 (5 bases each). CDR3 sequence (DNA): TGTGCCAGCAGCTGGGACGGAACCTACGAGCAGTACTTC. Its translation: CASSWDGTYEQYF.